The 23 T cell receptor beta chains below all came from one sample that was sequenced in a study of T cells in localized non-small cell lung cancer. Profiled with immunoSEQ multiplex PCR; TCRdb holds only in-frame clones, not every one. The data contain about 52,000 clones, 80% to 90% of them singletons. The source was peripheral blood, collected before any cancer treatment. The receptors come from a male donor at least 60 years old with stage III squamous cell lung carcinoma.

V usage is TRBV7-9 and J usage is TRBJ1-1; 8 nucleotides line up with TRBD1. The CDR3 runs to 16 residues. Trimming at V came to 5 bases and at J to 4 bases, leaving 12 bases not matched to a gene. Germline CDR1 is SEHNR and CDR2 is FQNEAQ (reference sequence). The CDR3 DNA is TGTGCCAGCAGCCCTACCGGGACAGGCGCCATCACTGAAGCTTTCTTT. This encodes CASSPTGTGAITEAFF.

The chain joins TRBV28 to TRBJ2-1, with 8 bases aligning to TRBD1. J was trimmed by 5 bases and V by 10 bases; bases with no gene match: 4. Germline V gene lookup returns CDR1 MDHEN and CDR2 SYDVKM. The CDR3 length is 12 residues. CDR3 DNA sequence: TGTGCCACCTGGGACAGGCACAATGAGCAGTTCTTC. This gives the protein CATWDRHNEQFF.

This chain connects TRBV5-4 to TRBJ2-1; 9 nucleotides align to TRBD1. CDR1 is SGHNT and CDR2 is YYREEE in the germline V gene (reference sequence). This CDR3 has 15 amino acids. The V and J ends lost 4 bases and 6 bases, in that order; junction bases with no gene match: 8. The chain's CDR3 is CASSPGQGKVNEQFF. DNA for the CDR3: TGTGCCAGCAGCCCGGGACAGGGAAAGGTCAATGAGCAGTTCTTC.

The chain joins TRBV11-2 to TRBJ2-5, with D perhaps TRBD1 (5 bases). The CDR3 sequence is 12 residues long. V was cut by 1 base and J by 5 bases, with 5 bases left in between. Per the germline V gene, CDR1 is SGHAT and CDR2 is FQNNGV. The CDR3, as DNA: TGTGCCAGCAGCTTAGCAGGGGAGACCCAGTACTTC. Amino acid sequence: CASSLAGETQYF.

This clone was observed once. Different DNA sequences within this sample yield the same CDR3. The rearrangement uses TRBV11-2 and TRBJ2-3; 9 bases match TRBD2. This CDR3 comprises 15 residues. V dropped 5 bases and J dropped 1; count of bases not matched to a gene: 4. Per germline, CDR1 SGHAT and CDR2 FQNNGV. CDR3 nucleotides: TGTGCCAGCAGCCCTTGGACTAGCGGCACAGATACGCAGTATTTT. It is translated as CASSPWTSGTDTQYF.

J is TRBJ1-4 and V is TRBV19, with a tentative D call TRBD1 (5 bases). CDR1 and CDR2 from the germline V gene are LNHDA and SQIVND (reference sequence). V was cut by 4 bases and J by 5 bases, with 17 bases left in between. The CDR3 has 16 residues. As DNA, the CDR3 is TGTGCCAGTAGTACAGATTCAGGGTTCATCAATGAAAAACTGTTTTTT. Translated: CASSTDSGFINEKLFF.

The chain has TRBV7-3 and TRBJ1-1; D gene unclear. This CDR3 has 18 residues. V was shortened by 1 base and J by 4 bases, with 22 bases between the two germline ends. Germline CDR1 reads SGHTA; CDR2 reads FQGTGA. CDR3 sequence reads: CASSLNPPRPGGGTEAFF. The CDR3 nucleotides read TGTGCCAGCAGCTTAAACCCGCCCAGACCTGGAGGAGGCACTGAAGCTTTCTTT.

V and J are TRBV5-6 and TRBJ1-2; 8 bases match TRBD1. The germline V gene encodes CDR1 SGHDT and CDR2 YYEEEE. Trimming took 0 bases from V and 8 from J; bases not matched to a gene: 15. The CDR3 runs 17 residues. CDR3 nucleotides: TGTGCCAGCAGCTTGGTTAGGTTTCGCCAGGGGGCTCGCGGCTACACCTTC. Protein sequence: CASSLVRFRQGARGYTF.

This chain links TRBV7-6 with TRBJ2-5; 9 bases match TRBD1. CDR1 SGHVS and CDR2 FNYEAQ come from the germline V gene. The CDR3 totals 15 residues. After removal of 3 bases from V and 1 base from J, the junction contained 3 bases not matched to a gene. The CDR3 DNA is TGTGCCAGCAGCTTGACAGGGGGGACCCAAGAGACCCAGTACTTC. This translates into CASSLTGGTQETQYF. The whole variable domain, remainder taken from reference TRBV7-6 and TRBJ2-5, is GAGVSQSPRYKVTKRGQDVALRCDPISGHVSLYWYRQALGQGPEFLTYFNYEAQQDKSGLPNDRFSAERPEGSISTLTIQRTEQRDSAMYRCASSLTGGTQETQYFGPGTRLLVL.

V gene TRBV25-1 combines with J gene TRBJ2-7; D might be TRBD1 or TRBD2, each matching 7 bases. Trimming pared 2 bases from V and 6 bases from J, leaving 20 bases between. CDR1 and CDR2 (germline): MGHDK, SYGVNS. CDR3 length equals 16 residues. CDR3: CASSEGVGRGRTEQYF. The CDR3 DNA sequence: TGTGCCAGCAGTGAAGGCGTGGGGAGGGGGCGCACCGAGCAGTACTTC.

The chain carries TRBV5-1 and TRBJ2-5, with TRBD2 identical over 7 bases. Germline V lookup: CDR1 SGHRS, CDR2 YFSETQ. The CDR3 length is 16 residues. V lost 1 base to trimming and J lost 2 bases; unmatched junction nucleotides: 8. CDR3 region: CASSLWSSGKQETQYF. The CDR3 bases are TGCGCCAGCAGCTTGTGGTCTAGCGGAAAACAAGAGACCCAGTACTTC. Supplemented by reference TRBV5-1 and TRBJ2-5, the full variable domain reads KAGVTQTPRYLIKTRGQQVTLSCSPISGHRSVSWYQQTPGQGLQFLFEYFSETQRNKGNFPGRFSGRQFSNSRSEMNVSTLELGDSALYLCASSLWSSGKQETQYFGPGTRLLVL.

A few counts support this clone. V usage is TRBV2 and J usage is TRBJ2-5; the match to TRBD2 covers 10 bases. Losses at the gene ends were 8 bases for V and 5 bases for J; bases not matched to a gene: 11. The CDR3 consists of 15 residues. The germline V gene encodes CDR1 SNHLY and CDR2 FYNNEI. CDR3 residues: CASSGTSVQQETQYF. As DNA, the CDR3 is TGTGCCAGCTCGGGGACTAGCGTGCAGCAGGAGACCCAGTACTTC.

The chain joins TRBV19 to TRBJ1-2; 11 nucleotides align to TRBD1. Germline values: CDR1 LNHDA, CDR2 SQIVND (reference sequence). With V trimmed by 4 bases and J by 7 bases, 5 bases remained unmatched. CDR3 length: 14 amino acids. The CDR3 reads CASSTGQGESGYTF. The CDR3 region has the DNA TGTGCCAGTAGTACGGGACAGGGGGAAAGTGGCTACACCTTC.

This chain joins TRBV7-9 and TRBJ2-5; D call uncertain. V lost 1 base, J lost 5 bases, and 2 bases lay in between. Germline CDR1 is SEHNR and CDR2 is FQNEAQ (reference sequence). This CDR3 is built from 11 residues. The CDR3 sequence: CASSLDETQYF. Written as DNA, the CDR3 is TGTGCCAGCAGCTTAGATGAGACCCAGTACTTC.

The J gene is TRBJ2-7, the V gene TRBV9, with 7 bases lining up with TRBD1. The CDR3 has 13 residues. From germline, CDR1 is SGDLS and CDR2 YYNGEE. V was pared by 3 bases and J by 3 bases, with 3 bases of the junction left unmatched. Here the CDR3 DNA reads TGTGCCAGCAGCGCCCGGGACAGCTACGAGCAGTACTTC. Amino acid sequence: CASSARDSYEQYF.

The chain has TRBV19 and TRBJ2-6; no reliable D call. Germline lookup yields CDR1 LNHDA and CDR2 SQIVND (reference sequence). The V end lost 5 bases, the J end lost 1 base, and 9 bases lay between the germline ends. This CDR3 has 15 amino acids. The CDR3 bases are TGTGCCAGTAGTCAAGGAATATCTGGGGCCAACGTCCTGACTTTC. This gives the protein CASSQGISGANVLTF.

The chain carries TRBV2 and TRBJ2-7; D is ambiguous. Germline CDR1 is SNHLY and CDR2 is FYNNEI. The germline V and J ends were trimmed by 6 bases and 0 bases, with 9 bases remaining between them. The length of the CDR3 is 13 residues. The CDR3 sequence is CASSGNLSYEQYF. The CDR3 DNA is TGTGCCAGCAGCGGCAACCTCTCCTACGAGCAGTACTTC.

This sequence joins TRBV7-2 and TRBJ2-2, with 11 bases fitting TRBD2. The germline V gene has CDR1 SGHTA and CDR2 FQGNSA. The CDR3 runs to 17 residues. J lost 4 bases, V lost 7 bases, and 11 bases had no gene match. The CDR3 is CASKFVAGGPGTGELFF. The CDR3 region has the DNA TGTGCCAGCAAGTTTGTAGCGGGGGGGCCCGGCACCGGGGAGCTGTTTTTT.

V is TRBV27 and J is TRBJ2-1; D remains unclear. Deletions cut 3 bases from V and 4 bases from J, with 19 bases between. The CDR3 is 17 amino acids. Germline V gene data show CDR1 as MNHEY and CDR2 as SMNVEV (reference sequence). In DNA, the CDR3 is TGTGCCAGCAGTTTCCGTCCCTTAGATACAGCTTACAATGAGCAGTTCTTC. It specifies CASSFRPLDTAYNEQFF.

CDR3 loop: CASSTGTGGFNEQYF. The DNA of the CDR3 is TGTGCCAGCAGTACCGGGACAGGGGGCTTCAACGAGCAGTACTTC. This chain uses TRBV6-1 with TRBJ2-7, with 12 bases identical to TRBD1. Germline V lookup: CDR1 MNHNS, CDR2 SASEGT. The CDR3 extends over 15 amino acids. V gave up 5 bases and J gave up 5 bases; unmatched junction bases: 7.

This rearrangement joins TRBV28 to TRBJ2-7; 8 bases map to TRBD1. Trimming removed 1 base from V and 4 bases from J; junction bases left unmatched: 6. Germline CDR1 is MDHEN and CDR2 is SYDVKM. The CDR3 consists of 15 residues. CDR3 in amino acids: CASSLSGGFIYEQYF. The CDR3 nucleotides are TGTGCCAGCAGTTTATCAGGGGGCTTTATATACGAGCAGTACTTC.

The V and J genes are TRBV28 and TRBJ2-3, with a weak D call TRBD1 (6 bases). V shed 7 bases and J shed 0 bases, with 11 bases lying between them. CDR1 and CDR2 (germline): MDHEN, SYDVKM. This CDR3 comprises 14 residues. The CDR3 is CASTPGHSTDTQYF. DNA for the CDR3: TGTGCCAGCACCCCGGGACACAGCACAGATACGCAGTATTTT.

In its sample, this clone was seen once. The chain uses TRBV6-4 and TRBJ2-2; 10 positions match TRBD1. The CDR3 is 19 amino acids. Germline values: CDR1 MRHNA, CDR2 SNTAGT. The ends lost 0 bases at V and 1 base at J; junction bases unmatched: 8. The CDR3, as DNA: TGTGCCAGCAGTGACTCGATAAGGGACAGGGGAAAGAACACCGGGGAGCTGTTTTTT. Translating gives CASSDSIRDRGKNTGELFF.